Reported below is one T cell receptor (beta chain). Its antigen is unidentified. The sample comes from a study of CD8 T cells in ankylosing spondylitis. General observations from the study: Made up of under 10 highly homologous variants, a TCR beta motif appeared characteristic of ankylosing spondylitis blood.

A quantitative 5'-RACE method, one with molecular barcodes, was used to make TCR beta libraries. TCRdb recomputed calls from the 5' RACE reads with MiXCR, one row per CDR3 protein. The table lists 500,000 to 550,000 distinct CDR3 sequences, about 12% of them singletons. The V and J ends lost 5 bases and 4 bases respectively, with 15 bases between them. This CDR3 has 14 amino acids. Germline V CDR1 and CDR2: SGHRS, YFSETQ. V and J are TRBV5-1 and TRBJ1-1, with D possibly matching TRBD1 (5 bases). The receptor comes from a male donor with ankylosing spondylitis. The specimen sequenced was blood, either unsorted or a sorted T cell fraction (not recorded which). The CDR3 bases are TGCGCCAGCAGTCCTACGGCCCAGGGCACTGAAGCTTTCTTT. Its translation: CASSPTAQGTEAFF.